Described below is a single TCR beta chain sequence and its context. This sample was taken from a study of blood T cell repertoires in COVID-19. Background on the study: Collection of acute and convalescent COVID-19 samples took place in the United States, Italy and Spain. The analysed material was cDNA or gDNA that came from T cells, B-cell-depleted T cells, or PBMCs.

Per the germline V gene, CDR1 is KGHSH and CDR2 is LQKENI. Trimming removed 3 bases from V and 0 bases from J, with 13 bases in between. The CDR3 runs 16 residues. Method: immunoSEQ multiplex PCR; TCRdb's copy keeps in-frame clones and lacks some. The table records about 69,000 clones, roughly 90% of them present only once. The source material was peripheral blood. The chain carries TRBV18 and TRBJ2-3; perhaps TRBD2 as D (6 bases). This receptor was obtained from a man aged 25 to 45 with acute or convalescent COVID-19. The CDR3: CASSPTFRGSTDTQYF. CDR3 in DNA: TGTGCCAGCTCACCTACTTTTCGGGGGAGCACAGATACGCAGTATTTT.